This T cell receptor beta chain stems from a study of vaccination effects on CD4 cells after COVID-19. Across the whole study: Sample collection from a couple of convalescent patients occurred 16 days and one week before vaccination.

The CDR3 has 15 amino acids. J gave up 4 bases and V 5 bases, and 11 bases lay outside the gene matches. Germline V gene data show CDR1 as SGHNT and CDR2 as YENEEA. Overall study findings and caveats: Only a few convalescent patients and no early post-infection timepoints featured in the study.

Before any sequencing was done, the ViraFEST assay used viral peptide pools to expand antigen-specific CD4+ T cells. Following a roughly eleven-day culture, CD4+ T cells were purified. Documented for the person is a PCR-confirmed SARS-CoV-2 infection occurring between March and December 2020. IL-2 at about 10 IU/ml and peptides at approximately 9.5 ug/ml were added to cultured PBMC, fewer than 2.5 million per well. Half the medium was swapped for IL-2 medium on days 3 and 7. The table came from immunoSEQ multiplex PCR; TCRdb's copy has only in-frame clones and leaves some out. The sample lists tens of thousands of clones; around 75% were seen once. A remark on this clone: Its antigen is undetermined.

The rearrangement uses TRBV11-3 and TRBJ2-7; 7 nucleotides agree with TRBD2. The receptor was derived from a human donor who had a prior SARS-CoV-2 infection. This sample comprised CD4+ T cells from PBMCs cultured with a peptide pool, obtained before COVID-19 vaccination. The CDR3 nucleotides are TGTGCCAGCAGCCAGCATGAACTAGCGTTGTACGAGCAGTACTTC. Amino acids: CASSQHELALYEQYF.